Ten or more counts support the clone carrying this T cell receptor beta chain. MiXCR, run by TCRdb on the RACE reads, gives a single entry per CDR3 protein. The data contain about 81,000 distinct CDR3 sequences, around 7.8% of them singletons. The data were taken from a study of human T cells and chemical hapten exposure. The time point is: patch test 1, 2 weeks after DPC sensitization. The treatment here: therapeutic diphenylcyclopropenone sensitization with weekly scalp DPC. The TCR sequence derives from a woman aged 25 to 45 with alopecia areata. Some clones in this sample may be carry-over from other donors' samples. The sample consisted of whole blood, taken in connection with sensitization to the hapten diphenylcyclopropenone (DPC).

In DNA, the CDR3 is TGTGCCAGCAGCTCCGAGAGAAGCCAGCCGCAGTATTTT. This sequence encodes CASSSERSQPQYF. V usage is TRBV7-2 and J usage is TRBJ2-3; D is ambiguous. Germline V CDR1 and CDR2: SGHTA, FQGNSA. Trimming shortened V by 4 bases and J by 10 bases, and 15 bases separated the two germline ends. The CDR3 spans 13 residues.